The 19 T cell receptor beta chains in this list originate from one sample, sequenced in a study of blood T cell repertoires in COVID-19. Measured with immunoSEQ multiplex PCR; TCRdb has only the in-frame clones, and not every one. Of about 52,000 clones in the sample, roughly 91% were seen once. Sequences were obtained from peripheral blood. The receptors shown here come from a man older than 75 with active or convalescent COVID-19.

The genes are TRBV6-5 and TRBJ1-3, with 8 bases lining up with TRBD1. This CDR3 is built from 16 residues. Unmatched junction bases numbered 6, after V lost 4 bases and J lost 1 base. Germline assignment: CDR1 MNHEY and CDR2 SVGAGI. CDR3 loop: CASSFPQGASGNTIYF. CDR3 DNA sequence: TGTGCCAGCAGTTTCCCGCAGGGGGCGTCTGGAAACACCATATATTTT.

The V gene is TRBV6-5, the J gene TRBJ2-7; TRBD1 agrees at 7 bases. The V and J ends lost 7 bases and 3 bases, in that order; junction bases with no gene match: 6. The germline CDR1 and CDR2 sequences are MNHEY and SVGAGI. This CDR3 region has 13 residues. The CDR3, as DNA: TGTGCCAGCACCCGGGACAGAGTCTACGAGCAGTACTTC. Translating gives CASTRDRVYEQYF.

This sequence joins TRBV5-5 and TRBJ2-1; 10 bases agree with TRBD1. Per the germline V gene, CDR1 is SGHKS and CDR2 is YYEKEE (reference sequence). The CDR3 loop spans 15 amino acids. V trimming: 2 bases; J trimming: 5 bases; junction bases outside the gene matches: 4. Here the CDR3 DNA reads TGTGCCAGCAGCTTTGGACAGGGGGTCGACAATGAGCAGTTCTTC. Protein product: CASSFGQGVDNEQFF.

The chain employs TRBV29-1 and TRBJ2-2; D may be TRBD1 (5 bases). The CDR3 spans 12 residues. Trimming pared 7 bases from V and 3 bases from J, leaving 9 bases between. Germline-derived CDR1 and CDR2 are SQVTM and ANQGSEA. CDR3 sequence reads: CSGGRDTGELFF. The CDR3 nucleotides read TGCAGCGGTGGCAGGGACACCGGGGAGCTGTTTTTT.

This CDR3 is CASSFWGSRGTEAFF. CDR3 bases: TGTGCCAGCAGTTTTTGGGGGTCAAGGGGGACTGAAGCTTTCTTT. The chain carries TRBV28 and TRBJ1-1; TRBD1 might be the D (6 bases). The V end lost 3 bases, the J end lost 5 bases, and 16 bases lay between the germline ends. There are 15 residues in the CDR3. The germline CDR1 and CDR2 sequences are MDHEN and SYDVKM.

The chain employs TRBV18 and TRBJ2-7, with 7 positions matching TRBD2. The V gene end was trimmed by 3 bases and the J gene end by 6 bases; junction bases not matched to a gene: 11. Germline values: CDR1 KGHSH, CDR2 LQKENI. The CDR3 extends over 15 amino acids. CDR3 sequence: CASSPPSSRGIEQYF. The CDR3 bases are TGTGCCAGCTCACCGCCTTCTTCGCGGGGGATCGAGCAGTACTTC. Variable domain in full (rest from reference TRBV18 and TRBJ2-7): NAGVMQNPRHLVRRRGQEARLRCSPMKGHSHVYWYRQLPEEGLKFMVYLQKENIIDESGMPKERFSAEFPKEGPSILRIQQVVRGDSAAYFCASSPPSSRGIEQYFGPGTRLTVT.

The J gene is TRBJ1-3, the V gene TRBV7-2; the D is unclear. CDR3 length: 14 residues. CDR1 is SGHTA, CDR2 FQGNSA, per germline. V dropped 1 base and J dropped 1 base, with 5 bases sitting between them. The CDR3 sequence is CASSLDPSGNTIYF. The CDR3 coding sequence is TGTGCCAGCAGCTTAGATCCGTCTGGAAACACCATATATTTT.

This CDR3 reads CASSFWTESGNTIYF. In DNA, the CDR3 is TGTGCCAGCAGTTTTTGGACAGAGAGTGGAAACACCATATATTTT. This rearrangement joins TRBV27 to TRBJ1-3; D possibly corresponds to TRBD1 (6 bases). The CDR3 sequence is 15 residues long. V lost 3 bases, J lost 3 bases, and 12 bases lay in between. Germline V gives CDR1 MNHEY, CDR2 SMNVEV (reference sequence).

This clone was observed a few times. CDR3 loop: CASSQDREGRFYNEQFF. Here the CDR3 DNA reads TGCGCCAGCAGTCAAGATAGGGAGGGGCGCTTCTACAATGAGCAGTTCTTC. This chain uses TRBV23-1 with TRBJ2-1, with 7 bases aligning to TRBD2. TRBV23-1 qualifies as an ORF whose function is uncertain. V lost 2 bases, J lost 3 bases, and 10 bases stayed unmatched. The CDR3 spans 17 residues.

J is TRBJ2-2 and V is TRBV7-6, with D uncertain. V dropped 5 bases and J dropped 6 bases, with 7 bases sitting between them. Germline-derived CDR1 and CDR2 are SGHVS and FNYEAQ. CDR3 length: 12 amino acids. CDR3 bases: TGTGCCAGCAGCAAAGCCCCCGGGGAGCTGTTTTTT. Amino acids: CASSKAPGELFF.

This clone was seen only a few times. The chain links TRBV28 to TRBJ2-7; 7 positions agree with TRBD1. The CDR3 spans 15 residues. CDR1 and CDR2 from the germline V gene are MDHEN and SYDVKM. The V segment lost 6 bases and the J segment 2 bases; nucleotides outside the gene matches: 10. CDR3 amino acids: CASSTLGTATYEQYF. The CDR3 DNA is TGTGCCAGCAGCACCCTTGGGACAGCCACCTACGAGCAGTACTTC.

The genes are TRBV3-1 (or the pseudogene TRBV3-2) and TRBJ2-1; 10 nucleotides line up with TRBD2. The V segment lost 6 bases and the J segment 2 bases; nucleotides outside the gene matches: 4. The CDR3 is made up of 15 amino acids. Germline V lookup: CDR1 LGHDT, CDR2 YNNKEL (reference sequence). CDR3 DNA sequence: TGTGCCAGCAGGAGCGGGGGGGCCCCCTACAATGAGCAGTTCTTC. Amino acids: CASRSGGAPYNEQFF.

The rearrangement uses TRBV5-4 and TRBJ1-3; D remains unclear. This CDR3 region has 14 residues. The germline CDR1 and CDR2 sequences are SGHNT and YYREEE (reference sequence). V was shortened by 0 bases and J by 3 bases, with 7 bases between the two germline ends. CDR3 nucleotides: TGTGCCAGCAGCTTGGAACTCCATGGAAACACCATATATTTT. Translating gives CASSLELHGNTIYF.

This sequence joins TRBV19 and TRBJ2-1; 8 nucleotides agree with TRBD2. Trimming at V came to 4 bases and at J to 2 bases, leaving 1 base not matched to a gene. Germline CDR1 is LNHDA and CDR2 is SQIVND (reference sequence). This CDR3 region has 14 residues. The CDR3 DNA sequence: TGTGCCAGTAGTAGTAGCGGGGCCTACAATGAGCAGTTCTTC. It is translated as CASSSSGAYNEQFF.

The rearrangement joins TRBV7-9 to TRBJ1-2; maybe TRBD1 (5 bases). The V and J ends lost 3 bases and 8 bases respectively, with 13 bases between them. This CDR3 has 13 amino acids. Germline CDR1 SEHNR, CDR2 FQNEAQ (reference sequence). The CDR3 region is CASSFPGGPGYTF. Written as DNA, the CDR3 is TGTGCCAGCAGCTTCCCCGGGGGACCAGGCTACACCTTC.

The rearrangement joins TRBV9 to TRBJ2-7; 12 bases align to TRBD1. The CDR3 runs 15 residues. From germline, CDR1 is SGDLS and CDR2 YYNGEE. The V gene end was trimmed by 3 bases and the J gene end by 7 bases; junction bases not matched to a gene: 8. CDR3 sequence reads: CASSDGTGGSGEQYF. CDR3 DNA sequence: TGTGCCAGCAGCGACGGGACAGGGGGCTCGGGAGAGCAGTACTTC.

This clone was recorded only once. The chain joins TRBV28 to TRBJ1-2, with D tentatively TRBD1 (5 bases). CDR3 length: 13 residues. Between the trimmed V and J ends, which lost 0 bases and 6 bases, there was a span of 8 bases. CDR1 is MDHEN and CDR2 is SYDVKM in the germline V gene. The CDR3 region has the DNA TGTGCCAGCAGTTTATGGGCAGGGAATGGCTACACCTTC. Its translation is CASSLWAGNGYTF.

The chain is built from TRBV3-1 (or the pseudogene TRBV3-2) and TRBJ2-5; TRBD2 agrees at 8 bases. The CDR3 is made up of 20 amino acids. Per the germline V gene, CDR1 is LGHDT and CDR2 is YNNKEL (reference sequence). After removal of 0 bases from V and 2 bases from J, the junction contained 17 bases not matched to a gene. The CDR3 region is CASSQDNRPQVGTSQETQYF. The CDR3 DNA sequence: TGTGCCAGCAGCCAAGATAACCGACCACAGGTGGGGACTAGTCAAGAGACCCAGTACTTC.

The chain's CDR3 is CASSRIDEQYF. The CDR3 nucleotides read TGTGCCAGCAGCCGAATAGACGAGCAGTACTTC. V and J are TRBV5-6 and TRBJ2-7; D unresolved. Trimming removed 4 bases from V and 5 bases from J, with 7 bases in between. CDR3 length: 11 amino acids. Germline CDR1 and CDR2: SGHDT and YYEEEE.